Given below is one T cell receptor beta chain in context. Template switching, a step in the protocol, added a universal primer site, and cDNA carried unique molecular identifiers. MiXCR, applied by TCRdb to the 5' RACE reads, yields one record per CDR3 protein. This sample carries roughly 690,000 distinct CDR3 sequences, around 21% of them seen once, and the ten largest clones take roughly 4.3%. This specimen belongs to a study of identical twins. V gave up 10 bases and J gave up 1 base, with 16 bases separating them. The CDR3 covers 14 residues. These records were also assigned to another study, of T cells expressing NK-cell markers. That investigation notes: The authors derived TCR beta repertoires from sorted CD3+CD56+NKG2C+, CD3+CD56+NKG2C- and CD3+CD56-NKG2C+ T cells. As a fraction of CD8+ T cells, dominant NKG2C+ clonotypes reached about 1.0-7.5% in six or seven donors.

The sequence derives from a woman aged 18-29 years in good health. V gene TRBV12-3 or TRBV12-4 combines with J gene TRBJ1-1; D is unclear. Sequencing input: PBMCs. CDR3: CATSQRGRNTEAFF. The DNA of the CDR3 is TGTGCCACCTCCCAGCGGGGAAGGAACACTGAAGCTTTCTTT.